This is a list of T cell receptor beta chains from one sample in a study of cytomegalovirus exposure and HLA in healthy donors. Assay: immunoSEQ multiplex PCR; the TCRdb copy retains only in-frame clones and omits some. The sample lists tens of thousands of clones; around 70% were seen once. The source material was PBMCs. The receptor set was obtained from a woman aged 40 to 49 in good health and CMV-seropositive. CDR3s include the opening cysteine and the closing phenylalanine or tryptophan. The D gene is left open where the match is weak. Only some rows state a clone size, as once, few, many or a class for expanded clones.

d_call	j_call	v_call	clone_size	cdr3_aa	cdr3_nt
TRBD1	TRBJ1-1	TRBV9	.	CASSATGGNTEAFF	TGTGCCAGCAGCGCGACAGGGGGGAACACTGAAGCTTTCTTT
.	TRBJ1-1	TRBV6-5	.	CASSYGGWDTYTEAFF	TGTGCCAGCAGTTACGGGGGTTGGGACACCTACACTGAAGCTTTCTTT
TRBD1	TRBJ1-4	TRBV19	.	CASSTRTGGEKLFF	TGTGCCAGTAGTACCCGGACAGGGGGCGAAAAACTGTTTTTT
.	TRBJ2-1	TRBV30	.	CAWRDDSHEQFF	TGTGCCTGGAGGGATGATAGCCATGAGCAGTTCTTC
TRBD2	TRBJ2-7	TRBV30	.	CAWSHKGLAGVEQYF	TGTGCCTGGAGTCACAAGGGACTAGCGGGGGTCGAGCAGTACTTC
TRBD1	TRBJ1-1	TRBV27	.	CASTPRAGGLTEAFF	TGTGCCAGCACTCCCCGGGCAGGGGGACTCACTGAAGCTTTCTTT
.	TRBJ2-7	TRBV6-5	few	CASGPGGLREQYF	TGTGCCAGCGGGCCCGGGGGGCTGAGGGAGCAGTACTTC
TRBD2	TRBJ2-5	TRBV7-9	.	CASSRASGVQETQYF	TGTGCCAGCAGCCGGGCTAGCGGGGTTCAAGAGACCCAGTACTTC
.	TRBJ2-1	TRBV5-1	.	CASSLDPNNEQFF	TGCGCCAGCAGCTTGGATCCAAACAATGAGCAGTTCTTC
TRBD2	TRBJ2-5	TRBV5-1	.	CASSILLAGGQETQYF	TGCGCCAGCAGCATACTACTAGCGGGGGGGCAAGAGACCCAGTACTTC
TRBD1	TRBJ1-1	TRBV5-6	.	CASSFRTGAFTEAFF	TGTGCCAGCAGCTTCCGCACAGGGGCGTTCACTGAAGCTTTCTTT
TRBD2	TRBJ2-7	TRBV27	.	CASTGGMTYEQYF	TGTGCCAGCACGGGAGGGATGACCTACGAGCAGTACTTC
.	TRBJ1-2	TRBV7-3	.	CASSLGLQGHGYTF	TGTGCCAGCAGCTTAGGTTTACAGGGTCACGGCTACACCTTC
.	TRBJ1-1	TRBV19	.	CASSIRLGLRDLMGTEAFF	TGTGCCAGTAGTATCCGCCTCGGGCTGAGGGATTTGATGGGGACTGAAGCTTTCTTT
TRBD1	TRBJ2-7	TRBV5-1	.	CASSFQGTGDYEQYF	TGCGCCAGCAGCTTTCAAGGGACAGGGGACTACGAGCAGTACTTC
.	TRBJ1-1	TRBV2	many	CASMRDIESEAFF	TGTGCCAGCATGAGAGACATTGAGAGTGAAGCTTTCTTT
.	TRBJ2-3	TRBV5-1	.	CASSLGNSPTDTQYF	TGCGCCAGCAGCTTGGGTAACAGTCCCACAGATACGCAGTATTTT
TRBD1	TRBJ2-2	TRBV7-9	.	CASSWGQGATGELFF	TGTGCCAGCAGCTGGGGCCAGGGGGCCACCGGGGAGCTGTTTTTT
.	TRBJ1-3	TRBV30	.	CAWSPPGYSGNTIYF	TGTGCCTGGAGCCCCCCCGGGTACTCTGGAAACACCATATATTTT
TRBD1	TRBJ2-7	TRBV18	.	CASSPDRVGGNEQYF	TGTGCCAGCTCACCCGACAGGGTAGGAGGAAACGAGCAGTACTTC
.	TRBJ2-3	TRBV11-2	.	CASSFQITDTQYF	TGTGCCAGCAGCTTTCAGATCACAGATACGCAGTATTTT
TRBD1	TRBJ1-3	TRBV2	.	CASRGENRDRKNTIYF	TGTGCCAGCAGGGGAGAGAACCGGGACAGAAAAAACACCATATATTTT
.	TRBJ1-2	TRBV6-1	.	CASTLGGSANYGYTF	TGTGCCAGCACCCTGGGTGGCAGCGCTAACTATGGCTACACCTTC
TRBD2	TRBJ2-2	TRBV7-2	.	CASSGGTSGRDTGELFF	TGTGCCAGCAGCGGCGGGACTAGCGGCCGTGACACCGGGGAGCTGTTTTTT
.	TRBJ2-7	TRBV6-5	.	CASSQGGGSSYEQYF	TGTGCCAGCAGTCAAGGGGGTGGGAGCTCCTACGAGCAGTACTTC
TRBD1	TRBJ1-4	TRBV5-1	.	CASSLEGRGREEKLFF	TGCGCCAGCAGCTTGGAAGGCAGGGGGCGCGAGGAAAAACTGTTTTTT
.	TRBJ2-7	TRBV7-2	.	CASSLVADYEQYF	TGTGCCAGCAGCTTAGTAGCGGACTACGAGCAGTACTTC
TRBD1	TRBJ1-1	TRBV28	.	CATRGPNTEAFF	TGTGCCACAAGGGGGCCGAACACTGAAGCTTTCTTT
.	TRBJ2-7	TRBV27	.	CASSPSPGQYEQYF	TGTGCCAGCAGTCCCTCCCCGGGACAATACGAGCAGTACTTC
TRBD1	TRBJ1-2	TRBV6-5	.	CASSYDRVSGYTF	TGTGCCAGCAGTTACGACAGGGTTAGCGGCTACACCTTC
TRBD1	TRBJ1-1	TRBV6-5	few	CASARQGVETFF	TGTGCCAGCGCCCGACAGGGAGTGGAAACTTTCTTT
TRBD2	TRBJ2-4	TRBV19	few	CASSPTRTSGRVAVGKNIQYF	TGTGCCAGTAGCCCCACCCGGACTAGCGGGAGGGTAGCGGTTGGCAAAAACATTCAGTACTTC
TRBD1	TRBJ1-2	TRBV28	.	CASSQEQGALRYGYTF	TGTGCCAGCAGTCAAGAACAGGGGGCGCTTAGGTATGGCTACACCTTC
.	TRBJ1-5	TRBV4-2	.	CASSQGRGARQPQHF	TGTGCCAGCAGCCAAGGGCGGGGGGCGCGTCAGCCCCAGCATTTT
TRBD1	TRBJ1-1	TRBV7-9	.	CASNGPLPQTGGFGRFF	TGTGCCAGCAATGGTCCCCTCCCTCAGACAGGGGGGTTCGGCAGATTCTTT
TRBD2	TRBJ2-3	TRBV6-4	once	CASSDATSGSTDTQYF	TGTGCCAGCAGTGACGCAACTAGCGGAAGCACAGATACGCAGTATTTT
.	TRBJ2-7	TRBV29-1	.	CSVGRQDSYEQYF	TGCAGCGTCGGAAGGCAGGATTCCTACGAGCAGTACTTC
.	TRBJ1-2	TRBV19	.	CASSPLEDYGYTF	TGTGCCAGTAGTCCTTTGGAGGACTATGGCTACACCTTC
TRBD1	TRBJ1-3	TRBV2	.	CASRTDRGTGNTIYF	TGTGCCAGCAGAACCGACAGGGGGACTGGAAACACCATATATTTT
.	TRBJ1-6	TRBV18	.	CASSLAMGRRGNSPLHF	TGTGCCAGCTCACTCGCGATGGGGAGACGGGGGAATTCACCCCTCCACTTT
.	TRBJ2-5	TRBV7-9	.	CASSSGLLQETQYF	TGTGCCAGCAGCTCGGGACTCCTCCAAGAGACCCAGTACTTC
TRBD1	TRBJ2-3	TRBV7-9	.	CASSGYRGRPGTDTQYF	TGTGCCAGCAGCGGTTACAGGGGGCGCCCGGGCACAGATACGCAGTATTTT
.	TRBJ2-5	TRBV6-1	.	CASNEIGGPETQYF	TGTGCCAGCAACGAAATCGGGGGGCCAGAGACCCAGTACTTC
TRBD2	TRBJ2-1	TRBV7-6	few	CASSADSSGGFNEQFF	TGTGCCAGCAGCGCAGACAGCTCGGGAGGGTTCAATGAGCAGTTCTTC
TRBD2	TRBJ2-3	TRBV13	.	CASSSLASGSFTDTQYF	TGTGCCAGCAGCTCCCTGGCTAGCGGGAGTTTTACAGATACGCAGTATTTT
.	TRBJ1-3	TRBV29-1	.	CSVLEGSGGNTIYF	TGCAGCGTTTTGGAGGGTTCGGGTGGAAACACCATATATTTT
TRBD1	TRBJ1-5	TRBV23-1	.	CARGQGENSNQPQHF	TGCGCCAGGGGACAGGGGGAAAATAGCAATCAGCCCCAGCATTTT
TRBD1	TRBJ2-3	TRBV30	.	CAWSLGQAGDTQYF	TGTGCCTGGAGCTTAGGACAGGCGGGAGATACGCAGTATTTT
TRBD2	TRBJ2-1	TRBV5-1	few	CASSPSGTSNNEQFF	TGCGCCAGCAGCCCATCCGGGACTAGTAACAATGAGCAGTTCTTC
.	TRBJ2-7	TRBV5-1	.	CASSLSGGKHEQYF	TGCGCCAGCAGCTTGTCCGGCGGGAAACACGAGCAGTACTTC
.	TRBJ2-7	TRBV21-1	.	CASSKAWLAGYEQYF	TGTGCCAGCAGCAAAGCTTGGCTAGCAGGCTACGAGCAGTACTTC
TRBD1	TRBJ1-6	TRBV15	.	CATSRDSGGNSPLHF	TGTGCCACCAGCAGAGATTCAGGGGGCAATTCACCCCTCCACTTT
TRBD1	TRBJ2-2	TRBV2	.	CASRDRTGTGELFF	TGTGCCAGCAGGGACAGGACAGGCACCGGGGAGCTGTTTTTT